This T cell receptor beta chain was obtained from a study of T cell responses to AZD1222 COVID-19 vaccine. Whole-study findings and limits: Seropositive AZD1222 recipients at baseline numbered only five or six. Along spike, vaccine-associated CD4 TCRs were found throughout, with dominance at 160-218 and 743-854. Spike-specific TCR breadth and depth went up after people got two AZD1222 doses.

Clones were read by immunoSEQ multiplex PCR, and TCRdb kept only the in-frame ones, dropping some. The table lists around 260,000 clones, over 85% of them singletons. On this clone itself: Antigen specificity is unknown.

This CDR3 is built from 15 residues. The V end lost 7 bases, the J end lost 6 bases, and 19 bases lay between the germline ends. The germline gives CDR1 MDHEN, CDR2 SYDVKM. The sample here was peripheral blood, taken on day 0 of AZD1222 vaccination. The rearrangement joins TRBV28 to TRBJ1-5, with a weak D call TRBD1 (5 bases). This receptor was obtained from an adult in good health. Here the CDR3 reads CASTRRRAVIQPQHF. Written as DNA, the CDR3 is TGTGCCAGCACCCGCCGCAGGGCGGTCATTCAGCCCCAGCATTTT.